The rows below give T cell receptor beta chains drawn from one sample of a study of beta chain features in type 1 diabetes. The method was immunoSEQ multiplex PCR; TCRdb's version includes in-frame clones alone and lacks a portion of them. Of 310,000 or so clones in the sample, roughly 9.6% were seen once. What was sequenced was naive CD4+ T cells from blood. The receptors here all came from a woman aged 25 to 45 in good health. The CDR3 runs from the conserved cysteine through the conserved F or W. Fields, in order: CDR3 length, clone size, J gene, V gene, D gene, CDR3 DNA, CDR3 protein. A D gene is named only where the DNA matches it firmly. Rows give clone size only sometimes, using once, few, many, or a class for an expanded clone.

len: 13; abundance: .; j_gene: TRBJ2-2; v_gene: TRBV28; d_gene: .; CDR3nt: TGTGCCAGCAGTATCTCTAGCTTCGGGGAGCTGTTTTTT; CDR3aa: CASSISSFGELFF
len: 15; abundance: .; j_gene: TRBJ2-3; v_gene: TRBV30; d_gene: .; CDR3nt: TGTGCCTGGACCGTAGCCGGGGGAGTACCTGGTACGCAGTATTTT; CDR3aa: CAWTVAGGVPGTQYF
len: 16; abundance: few; j_gene: TRBJ1-1; v_gene: TRBV7-2; d_gene: .; CDR3nt: TGTGCCAGCAGCTTAGTAGCTTTGGAATTGTACACTGAAGCTTTCTTT; CDR3aa: CASSLVALELYTEAFF
len: 13; abundance: .; j_gene: TRBJ1-1; v_gene: TRBV11-1; d_gene: .; CDR3nt: TGTGCCAGCAGCTTAGTACCCGGAGGTGAAGCTTTCTTT; CDR3aa: CASSLVPGGEAFF
len: 12; abundance: .; j_gene: TRBJ2-7; v_gene: TRBV30; d_gene: .; CDR3nt: TGTGCCTGGAGCCAGCTTCGGGATGAGCAGTACTTC; CDR3aa: CAWSQLRDEQYF
len: 14; abundance: .; j_gene: TRBJ2-2; v_gene: TRBV5-1; d_gene: TRBD1; CDR3nt: TGCGCCAGCAAACAGGGGACGAACACCGGGGAGCTGTTTTTT; CDR3aa: CASKQGTNTGELFF
len: 18; abundance: few; j_gene: TRBJ2-1; v_gene: TRBV6-1; d_gene: TRBD2; CDR3nt: TGTGCCAGCAGTGAAGCGGTGGGACTAGCGGGAGGGTACAATGAGCAGTTCTTC; CDR3aa: CASSEAVGLAGGYNEQFF
len: 13; abundance: few; j_gene: TRBJ2-4; v_gene: TRBV7-2; d_gene: TRBD2; CDR3nt: TGTGCCATCGGGGGGGCTAACAAAAACATTCAGTACTTC; CDR3aa: CAIGGANKNIQYF
len: 12; abundance: few; j_gene: TRBJ2-1; v_gene: TRBV11-2; d_gene: .; CDR3nt: TGTGCCAGCAGCTTAGAGAGAGGGGAGCAGTTCTTC; CDR3aa: CASSLERGEQFF
len: 14; abundance: .; j_gene: TRBJ2-1; v_gene: TRBV5-1; d_gene: .; CDR3nt: TGCGCCAGCAGCTTGGCACTAGTCAACAATGAGCAGTTCTTC; CDR3aa: CASSLALVNNEQFF
len: 15; abundance: few; j_gene: TRBJ2-5; v_gene: TRBV19; d_gene: TRBD1; CDR3nt: TGTGCCAGTAGTAGTCGACAGGGGCCAGGAGAGACCCAGTACTTC; CDR3aa: CASSSRQGPGETQYF
len: 15; abundance: .; j_gene: TRBJ2-1; v_gene: TRBV9; d_gene: TRBD2; CDR3nt: TGTGCCAGCAGCGTAGAAAGCGGGAGCTACAATGAGCAGTTCTTC; CDR3aa: CASSVESGSYNEQFF
len: 19; abundance: .; j_gene: TRBJ1-2; v_gene: TRBV21-1; d_gene: .; CDR3nt: TGTGCCAGCAGCAAAGCGGATGGACACCCATCGGGGGACCCATATGGCTACACCTTC; CDR3aa: CASSKADGHPSGDPYGYTF
len: 14; abundance: few; j_gene: TRBJ2-7; v_gene: TRBV7-9; d_gene: TRBD1; CDR3nt: TGTGCCAGCAGCCAGACAGGGGTCCCCTACGAGCAGTACTTC; CDR3aa: CASSQTGVPYEQYF
len: 13; abundance: few; j_gene: TRBJ2-7; v_gene: TRBV28; d_gene: TRBD2; CDR3nt: TGTGCCGGTTGGGGGGGAGGCTCCTACGAGCAGTACTTC; CDR3aa: CAGWGGGSYEQYF
len: 15; abundance: few; j_gene: TRBJ2-7; v_gene: TRBV27; d_gene: .; CDR3nt: TGTGCCAGCAGTTTAACCGAAGGGGCAGCCTACGAGCAGTACTTC; CDR3aa: CASSLTEGAAYEQYF
len: 14; abundance: few; j_gene: TRBJ1-4; v_gene: TRBV30; d_gene: .; CDR3nt: TGTGCCTGGAGACAGACAGCGACCAATGAAAAACTGTTTTTT; CDR3aa: CAWRQTATNEKLFF
len: 14; abundance: few; j_gene: TRBJ2-3; v_gene: TRBV7-2; d_gene: TRBD2; CDR3nt: TGTGCCAGCCGAGCTAGCGGGAGCAGAGATACGCAGTATTTT; CDR3aa: CASRASGSRDTQYF
len: 14; abundance: .; j_gene: TRBJ2-2; v_gene: TRBV18; d_gene: .; CDR3nt: TGTGCCAGCTCAGAGCGGCGGAGCACCGGGGAGCTGTTTTTT; CDR3aa: CASSERRSTGELFF
len: 13; abundance: few; j_gene: TRBJ1-1; v_gene: TRBV29-1; d_gene: .; CDR3nt: TGCAGCGCTGTGACAGACTTATACACTGAAGCTTTCTTT; CDR3aa: CSAVTDLYTEAFF
len: 15; abundance: few; j_gene: TRBJ2-7; v_gene: TRBV7-2; d_gene: TRBD1; CDR3nt: TGTGCCAGCAGCTTATTCAGGGGGCCCTTGTGGGAGCAGTACTTC; CDR3aa: CASSLFRGPLWEQYF
len: 15; abundance: few; j_gene: TRBJ2-7; v_gene: TRBV7-9; d_gene: .; CDR3nt: TGTGCCAGCAGCTTAGCGGCAGGGCCCTCCTACGAGCAGTACTTC; CDR3aa: CASSLAAGPSYEQYF
len: 14; abundance: few; j_gene: TRBJ2-1; v_gene: TRBV7-9; d_gene: .; CDR3nt: TGTGCCAGCAGCTTACCGACAGTTTACAATGAGCAGTTCTTC; CDR3aa: CASSLPTVYNEQFF
len: 15; abundance: .; j_gene: TRBJ2-1; v_gene: TRBV9; d_gene: TRBD2; CDR3nt: TGTGCCAGCAGCGTCCAGACTAGCGGGAGCAATGAGCAGTTCTTC; CDR3aa: CASSVQTSGSNEQFF
len: 14; abundance: .; j_gene: TRBJ2-1; v_gene: TRBV7-2; d_gene: TRBD1; CDR3nt: TGTGCCAGCAGCCTTGACAGGGGTGGAAATGAGCAGTTCTTC; CDR3aa: CASSLDRGGNEQFF
len: 19; abundance: few; j_gene: TRBJ2-2; v_gene: TRBV7-9; d_gene: TRBD2; CDR3nt: TGTGCCAGCAGCCCCATTCCCGGGACTAGCGGGAGTAGGTCCGGGGAGCTGTTTTTT; CDR3aa: CASSPIPGTSGSRSGELFF
len: 14; abundance: .; j_gene: TRBJ1-3; v_gene: TRBV15; d_gene: .; CDR3nt: TGTGCCACCAGCAGTGGCAGTACTGGAAACACCATATATTTT; CDR3aa: CATSSGSTGNTIYF
len: 14; abundance: few; j_gene: TRBJ2-1; v_gene: TRBV29-1; d_gene: TRBD2; CDR3nt: TGCAGCGTTTTTCTTGGGAGGGGCTTGAATGAGCAGTTCTTC; CDR3aa: CSVFLGRGLNEQFF
len: 15; abundance: few; j_gene: TRBJ2-1; v_gene: TRBV6-5; d_gene: TRBD2; CDR3nt: TGTGCCAGCAGTTACGTAGCGGGAGGTTACAATGAGCAGTTCTTC; CDR3aa: CASSYVAGGYNEQFF
len: 17; abundance: .; j_gene: TRBJ2-1; v_gene: TRBV5-1; d_gene: TRBD2; CDR3nt: TGCGCCAGCAGCTCCCCGCGAGCGGGAGGGTTAGGGAATGAGCAGTTCTTC; CDR3aa: CASSSPRAGGLGNEQFF
len: 13; abundance: few; j_gene: TRBJ1-1; v_gene: TRBV19; d_gene: TRBD1; CDR3nt: TGTGCCAGTAGTATCAACAGGGGGACTGAAGCTTTCTTT; CDR3aa: CASSINRGTEAFF
len: 14; abundance: .; j_gene: TRBJ2-3; v_gene: TRBV7-6; d_gene: .; CDR3nt: TGTGCCAGCAGCTTAGCGGGAGAGAAAGATACGCAGTATTTT; CDR3aa: CASSLAGEKDTQYF
len: 15; abundance: few; j_gene: TRBJ1-5; v_gene: TRBV4-3; d_gene: .; CDR3nt: TGCGCCAGCAGCCCTAACCAGGGAGGAGGGCAGCCCCAGCATTTT; CDR3aa: CASSPNQGGGQPQHF
len: 15; abundance: few; j_gene: TRBJ2-2; v_gene: TRBV10-3; d_gene: TRBD2; CDR3nt: TGTGCCATCCGCCGAGGGAGCGGGGATACCGGGGAGCTGTTTTTT; CDR3aa: CAIRRGSGDTGELFF
len: 13; abundance: .; j_gene: TRBJ1-1; v_gene: TRBV7-6; d_gene: .; CDR3nt: TGTGCCAGCAGCCCGGCGGTCGGCACTGAAGCTTTCTTT; CDR3aa: CASSPAVGTEAFF
len: 13; abundance: .; j_gene: TRBJ2-1; v_gene: TRBV2; d_gene: TRBD1; CDR3nt: TGTGCCATCTCGCCGGGACAGGGGTATGAGCAGTTCTTC; CDR3aa: CAISPGQGYEQFF
len: 14; abundance: few; j_gene: TRBJ2-7; v_gene: TRBV28; d_gene: TRBD1; CDR3nt: TGTGCCAGCAGTAACGGACAGGTCGACTACGAGCAGTACTTC; CDR3aa: CASSNGQVDYEQYF
len: 14; abundance: .; j_gene: TRBJ2-3; v_gene: TRBV10-2; d_gene: .; CDR3nt: TGCGCCAGCAGTGACGTGGGAGCGTCAGATACGCAGTATTTT; CDR3aa: CASSDVGASDTQYF
len: 12; abundance: few; j_gene: TRBJ1-2; v_gene: TRBV7-2; d_gene: .; CDR3nt: TGTGCCAGCAGCTTCCGGACAAATGGCTACACCTTC; CDR3aa: CASSFRTNGYTF
len: 15; abundance: few; j_gene: TRBJ2-1; v_gene: TRBV7-2; d_gene: TRBD2; CDR3nt: TGTGCCAGCAGCCAAGGGGGACTAGCGACGAATGAGCAGTTCTTC; CDR3aa: CASSQGGLATNEQFF
len: 17; abundance: few; j_gene: TRBJ2-3; v_gene: TRBV30; d_gene: TRBD2; CDR3nt: TGTGCCTGGACCAGAGCCTGGACTAGCGGTTTCACAGATACGCAGTATTTT; CDR3aa: CAWTRAWTSGFTDTQYF